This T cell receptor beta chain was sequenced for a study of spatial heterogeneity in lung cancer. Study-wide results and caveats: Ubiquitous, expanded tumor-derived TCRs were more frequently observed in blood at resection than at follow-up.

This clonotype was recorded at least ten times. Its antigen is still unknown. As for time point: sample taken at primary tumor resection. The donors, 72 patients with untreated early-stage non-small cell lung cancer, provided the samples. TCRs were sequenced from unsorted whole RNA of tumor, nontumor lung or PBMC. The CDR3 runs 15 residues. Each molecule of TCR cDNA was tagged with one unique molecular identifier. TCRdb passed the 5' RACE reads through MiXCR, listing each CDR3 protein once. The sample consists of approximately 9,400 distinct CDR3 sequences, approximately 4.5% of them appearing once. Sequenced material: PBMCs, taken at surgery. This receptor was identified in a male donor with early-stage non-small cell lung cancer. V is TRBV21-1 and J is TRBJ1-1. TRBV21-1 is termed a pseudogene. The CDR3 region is CASSKFGGVNTEAFF. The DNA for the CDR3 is TGTGCCAGCAGCAAATTCGGGGGGGTGAACACTGAAGCTTTCTTT.